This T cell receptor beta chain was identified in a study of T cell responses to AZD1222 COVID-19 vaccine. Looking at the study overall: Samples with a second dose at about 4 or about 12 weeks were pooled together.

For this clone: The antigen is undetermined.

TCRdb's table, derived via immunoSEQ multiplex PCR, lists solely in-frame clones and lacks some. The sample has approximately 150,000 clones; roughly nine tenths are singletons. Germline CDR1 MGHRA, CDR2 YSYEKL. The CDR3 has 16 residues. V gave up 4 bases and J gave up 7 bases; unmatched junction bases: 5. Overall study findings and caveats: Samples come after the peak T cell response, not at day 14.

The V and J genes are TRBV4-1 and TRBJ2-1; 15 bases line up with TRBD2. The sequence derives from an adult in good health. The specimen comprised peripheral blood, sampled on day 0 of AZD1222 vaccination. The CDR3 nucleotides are TGCGCCAGCAGCCTCCGGACTAGCGGGAGGGATAATGAGCAGTTCTTC. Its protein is CASSLRTSGRDNEQFF.